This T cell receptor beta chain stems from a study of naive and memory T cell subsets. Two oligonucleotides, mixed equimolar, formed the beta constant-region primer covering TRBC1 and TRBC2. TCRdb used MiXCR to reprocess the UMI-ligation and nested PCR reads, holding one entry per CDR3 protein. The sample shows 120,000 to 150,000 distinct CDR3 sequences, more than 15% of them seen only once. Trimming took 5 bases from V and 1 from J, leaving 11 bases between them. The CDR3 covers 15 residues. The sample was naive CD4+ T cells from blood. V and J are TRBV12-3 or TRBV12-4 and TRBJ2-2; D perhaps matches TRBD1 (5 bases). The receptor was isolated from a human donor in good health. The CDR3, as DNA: TGTGCCAGCAGTCCAAGACAGCTGAACACCGGGGAGCTGTTTTTT. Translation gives CASSPRQLNTGELFF.